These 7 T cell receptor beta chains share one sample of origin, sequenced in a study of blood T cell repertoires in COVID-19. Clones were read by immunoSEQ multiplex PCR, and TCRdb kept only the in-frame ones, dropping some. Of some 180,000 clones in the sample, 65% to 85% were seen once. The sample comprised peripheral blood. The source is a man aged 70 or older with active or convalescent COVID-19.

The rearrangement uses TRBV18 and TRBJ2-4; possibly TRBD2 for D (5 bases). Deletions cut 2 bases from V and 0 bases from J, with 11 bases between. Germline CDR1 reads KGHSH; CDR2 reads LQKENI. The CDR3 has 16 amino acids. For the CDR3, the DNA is TGTGCCAGCTCACCAACGGAGGTGGCAGCCAAAAACATTCAGTACTTC. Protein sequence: CASSPTEVAAKNIQYF.

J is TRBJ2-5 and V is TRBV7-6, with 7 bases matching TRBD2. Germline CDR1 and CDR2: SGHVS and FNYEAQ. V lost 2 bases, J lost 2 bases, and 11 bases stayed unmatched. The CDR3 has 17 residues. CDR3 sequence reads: CASSLLILGGIQETQYF. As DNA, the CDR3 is TGTGCCAGCAGCTTACTTATTCTCGGGGGGATACAAGAGACCCAGTACTTC.

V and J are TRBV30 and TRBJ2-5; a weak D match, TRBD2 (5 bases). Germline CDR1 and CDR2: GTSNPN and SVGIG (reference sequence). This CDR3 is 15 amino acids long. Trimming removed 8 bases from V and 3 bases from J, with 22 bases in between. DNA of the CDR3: TGTGCCGGCGGGCCATTGGAGAATGATAAAGAGACCCAGTACTTC. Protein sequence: CAGGPLENDKETQYF.

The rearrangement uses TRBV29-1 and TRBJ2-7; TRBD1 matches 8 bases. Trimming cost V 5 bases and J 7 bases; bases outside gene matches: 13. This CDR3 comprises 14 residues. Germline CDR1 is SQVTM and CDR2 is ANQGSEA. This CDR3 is CSVLAGTGLWEQYF. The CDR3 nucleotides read TGCAGCGTTCTTGCCGGGACAGGACTTTGGGAGCAGTACTTC.

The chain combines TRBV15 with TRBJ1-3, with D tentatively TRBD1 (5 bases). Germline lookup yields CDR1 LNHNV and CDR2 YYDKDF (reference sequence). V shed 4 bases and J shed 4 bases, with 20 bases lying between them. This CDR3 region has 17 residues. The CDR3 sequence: CATSTNSGWGRGNTIYF. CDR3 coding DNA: TGTGCCACCAGCACTAACTCCGGCTGGGGCCGCGGAAACACCATATATTTT. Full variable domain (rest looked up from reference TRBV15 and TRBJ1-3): DAMVIQNPRYQVTQFGKPVTLSCSQTLNHNVMYWYQQKSSQAPKLLFHYYDKDFNNEADTPDNFQSRRPNTSFCFLDIRSPGLGDTAMYLCATSTNSGWGRGNTIYFGEGSWLTVV.

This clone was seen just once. The CDR3 nucleotides are TGTGCCAGCAGCTCGACTAGCGGGAGGTACGAGCAGTACTTC. It specifies CASSSTSGRYEQYF. The J gene is TRBJ2-7, the V gene TRBV28; TRBD2 matches at 13 bases. Germline loops: CDR1 MDHEN, CDR2 SYDVKM. V dropped 6 bases and J dropped 4; count of bases not matched to a gene: 3. The CDR3 totals 14 residues.

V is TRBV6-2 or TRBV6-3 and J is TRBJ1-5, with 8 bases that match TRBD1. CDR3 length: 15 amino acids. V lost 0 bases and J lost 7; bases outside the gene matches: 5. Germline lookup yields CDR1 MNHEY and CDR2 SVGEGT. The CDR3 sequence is CASSYSGTGSQPQHF. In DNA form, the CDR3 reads TGTGCCAGCAGTTACTCGGGGACAGGTTCACAGCCCCAGCATTTT.